This TCR beta chain was identified in a study of cytomegalovirus exposure and HLA in healthy donors. General study points: Through in vitro validation, three CMV-associated chains were shown to be specific for CMV antigens.

Researchers ran the PCR with 60 Vbeta and 13 Jbeta primers. The table came from immunoSEQ multiplex PCR; TCRdb's copy has only in-frame clones and leaves some out. There are approximately 160,000 clones in the sample; 68% occur only once, and approximately 1.5% lies in the top ten. This clone has a handful of counts. Its antigen is not known. The germline CDR1 and CDR2 sequences are LNHDA and SQIVND (reference sequence). V was pared by 0 bases and J by 2 bases, with 16 bases between. The CDR3 length is 17 residues. Sequencing was performed on PBMCs. The clonotype originates from a man in his forties or fifties in good health and CMV-seronegative. V and J are TRBV19 and TRBJ1-2, with D hard to call. The chain's CDR3 is CASSIDSSARNNYGYTF. The CDR3 region has the DNA TGTGCCAGTAGTATAGACAGTTCGGCCAGGAACAACTATGGCTACACCTTC.